This TCR beta chain originates from a study of OX40 agonist ivuxolimab in advanced cancers. Study-wide background: Antecedent anti-PD-1, anti-PD-L1 or anti-CTLA-4 therapy was permissible, with roughly 36% having received some. Overall study results and limits: People who partly responded at 0.1-3.0 mg/kg had some of the least clonal expansion seen.

Libraries were prepared by immunoSEQ multiplex PCR; TCRdb keeps only in-frame clonotypes and omits some of them. The data contain 55,000 to 75,000 clones, 84% of them seen just once; the ten biggest clones take up about 2.3%. This clone was found a few times. No antigen is known for it. The CDR3 spans 14 residues. Trimming stripped 7 bases from V and 7 bases from J, with 19 bases between. The germline gives CDR1 SNHLY, CDR2 FYNNEI. Material: CD4+ or CD8+ T cells sorted from blood, obtained in a trial of the OX40 agonist ivuxolimab. This chain joins TRBV2 and TRBJ1-2, with D perhaps TRBD1 (5 bases). The source is an adult with an advanced solid tumor such as melanoma, head and neck, liver or kidney cancer. DNA for the CDR3: TGTGCCAGCACTCCTGGGGGGGGGAGTCCTGGCTACACCTTC. It translates to CASTPGGGSPGYTF.